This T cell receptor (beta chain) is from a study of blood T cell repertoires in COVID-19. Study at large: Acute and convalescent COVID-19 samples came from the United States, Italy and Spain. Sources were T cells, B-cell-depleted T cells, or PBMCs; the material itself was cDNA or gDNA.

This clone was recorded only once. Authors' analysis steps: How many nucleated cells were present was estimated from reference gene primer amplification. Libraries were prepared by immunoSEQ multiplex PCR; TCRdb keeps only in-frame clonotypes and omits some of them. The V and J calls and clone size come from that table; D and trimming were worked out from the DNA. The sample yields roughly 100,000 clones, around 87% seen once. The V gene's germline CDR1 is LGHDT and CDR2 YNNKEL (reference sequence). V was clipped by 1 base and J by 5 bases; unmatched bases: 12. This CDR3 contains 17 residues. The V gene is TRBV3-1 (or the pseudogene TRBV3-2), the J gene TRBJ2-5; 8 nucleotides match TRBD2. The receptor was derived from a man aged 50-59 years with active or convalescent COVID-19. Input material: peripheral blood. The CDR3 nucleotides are TGTGCCAGCAGCCAAGGGGCAGCGGGGGCCCCCTATGAGACCCAGTACTTC. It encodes CASSQGAAGAPYETQYF.